This is a list of T cell receptor beta chains from one sample in a study of T cell repertoires in cytomegalovirus infection. TCRdb independently ran MiXCR on the reads; one entry per CDR3 protein. The sample contains 150,000 to 200,000 distinct CDR3 sequences, under 20% of which appear only once. The sequenced sample was CD8+ T cells from PBMCs. The receptors stem from a human donor in good health (CMV status not recorded). Some clones in this sample may be carry-over from other donors' samples. Each CDR3 is given with its conserved first and last residue. A D gene is named only where the DNA matches it firmly. Rows give clone size only sometimes, using once, few, many, or a class for an expanded clone.

D gene | clone size | J gene | V gene | CDR3 DNA | CDR3 protein
. | many | TRBJ1-6 | TRBV7-9 | TGTGCCAGCAGCTTACACAACTGGGACACCTCACCCCTCCACTTT | CASSLHNWDTSPLHF
. | few | TRBJ1-2 | TRBV7-2 | TGTGCCAGCAGCCTGGGACGTCCTCGACATGGCTACACCTTC | CASSLGRPRHGYTF
. | . | TRBJ2-6 | TRBV7-8 | TGTGCCAGCAGCCCCACAGGGAGCTCTGGGGCCAACGTCCTGACTTTC | CASSPTGSSGANVLTF
TRBD2 | few | TRBJ2-1 | TRBV7-9 | TGTGCCAGCAGCTTAGCCGGGGGGACCGTGAATGAGCAGTTCTTC | CASSLAGGTVNEQFF
. | . | TRBJ1-2 | TRBV5-6 | TGTGCCAGCTCCCTGGAGGGGACTAATGGCTACACCTTC | CASSLEGTNGYTF
. | . | TRBJ2-1 | TRBV10-3 | TGTGCCATCAGTGAGGGACTCTCCTACAATGAGCAGTTCTTC | CAISEGLSYNEQFF
. | . | TRBJ2-1 | TRBV7-9 | TGTGCCAGCAGCAAAGAAGACGGGCCTCTTTACAATGAGCAGTTCTTC | CASSKEDGPLYNEQFF
. | . | TRBJ2-1 | TRBV27 | TGTGCCAGCAGTTTGTCAGGGTTCAATGAGCAGTTCTTC | CASSLSGFNEQFF
. | many | TRBJ2-7 | TRBV7-2 | TGTGCCAGCAGCTTATCCGGGGCCTACGAGCAGTACTTC | CASSLSGAYEQYF
TRBD2 | . | TRBJ2-1 | TRBV6-2/TRBV6-3 | TGTGCCAGCAGCCAAGCGGGCGGGGGTGAGCAGTTCTTC | CASSQAGGGEQFF
. | many | TRBJ1-1 | TRBV7-2 | TGTGCCAGCAGCTTAGAGTGGTCGTGGGCACAGCTCGGGGATAGGGACACTGAAGCTTTCTTT | CASSLEWSWAQLGDRDTEAFF
TRBD2 | . | TRBJ2-7 | TRBV7-6 | TGTGCCAGCAGCCCAGGGACTAGCGGGGACGAGCAGTACTTC | CASSPGTSGDEQYF
. | many | TRBJ2-3 | TRBV7-8 | TGTGCCAGCAGCTTAGCGGAGGGACCTTATGGCACAGATACGCAGTATTTT | CASSLAEGPYGTDTQYF
TRBD1 | few | TRBJ1-1 | TRBV27 | TGTGCCAGCAGCAAAGGGGGCTTGAACACTGAAGCTTTCTTT | CASSKGGLNTEAFF
. | few | TRBJ2-7 | TRBV7-9 | TGTGCCAGCAGCCCCCCAACATCGGACTACGAGCAGTACTTC | CASSPPTSDYEQYF
TRBD2 | few | TRBJ2-3 | TRBV7-6 | TGTGCCAGCAGCGCACGACTAGCGGGAGGCCTGGAGACAGATACGCAGTATTTT | CASSARLAGGLETDTQYF
. | . | TRBJ2-1 | TRBV4-1 | TGCGCCAGCAGCCAAGTAGGAAGCAATGAGCAGTTCTTC | CASSQVGSNEQFF
. | few | TRBJ2-1 | TRBV4-1 | TGCGCCAGCAGCCTAAGGCCCGATGAGCAGTTCTTC | CASSLRPDEQFF
. | few | TRBJ2-1 | TRBV7-6 | TGTGCCAGCAGCTCTGGGAGTGAGCAGTTCTTC | CASSSGSEQFF
TRBD1 | . | TRBJ2-5 | TRBV6-2/TRBV6-3 | TGTGCCAGCAGTTACTCGAGGACAGGGGAGGAGACCCAGTACTTC | CASSYSRTGEETQYF
. | . | TRBJ2-1 | TRBV7-6 | TGTGCCAGCAGCTCACTAGGGGAAGGGGAGCAGTTCTTC | CASSSLGEGEQFF
. | few | TRBJ2-7 | TRBV20-1 | TGCAGTGCTAGAAATAGGGATGGGTACGAGCAGTACTTC | CSARNRDGYEQYF
. | few | TRBJ2-3 | TRBV10-3 | TGTGCCATCAGTGGGCGGACCACAGATACGCAGTATTTT | CAISGRTTDTQYF
. | . | TRBJ2-5 | TRBV5-6 | TGTGCCAGCAGCCTAGGGGACAATCAAGAGACCCAGTACTTC | CASSLGDNQETQYF
. | . | TRBJ2-1 | TRBV7-6 | TGTGCCAGCAGCCCCAGGCCGGGTTTGGGTTCCTACAATGAGCAGTTCTTC | CASSPRPGLGSYNEQFF
. | few | TRBJ1-4 | TRBV7-8 | TGTGCCAGCAGCTTGCAAGCAGGAACTAATGAAAAACTGTTTTTT | CASSLQAGTNEKLFF
. | . | TRBJ2-7 | TRBV29-1 | TGCAGCGCCCACGGTCGGGACGGAAGCTCCTACGAGCAGTACTTC | CSAHGRDGSSYEQYF